This entry describes one TCR beta chain. PCR involved 60 Vbeta and 13 Jbeta primers. Here immunoSEQ multiplex PCR was the method, and the copy in TCRdb shows in-frame clones only, minus some. The data hold 55,000 to 80,000 clones, with roughly 80% observed a single time. This sample is drawn from a study of cytomegalovirus exposure and HLA in healthy donors. Trimming took 10 bases from V and 2 from J, leaving 9 bases between them. The CDR3 is 13 residues long. In germline, CDR1 is SNHLY, CDR2 FYNNEI. The clonotype originates from a woman aged 40 to 50 in good health and CMV-seropositive. Source material: PBMCs. J is TRBJ2-6 and V is TRBV2; no clear D gene. CDR3 amino acids: CATIPPGANVLTF. As DNA, the CDR3 is TGTGCCACCATCCCCCCTGGGGCCAACGTCCTGACTTTC.